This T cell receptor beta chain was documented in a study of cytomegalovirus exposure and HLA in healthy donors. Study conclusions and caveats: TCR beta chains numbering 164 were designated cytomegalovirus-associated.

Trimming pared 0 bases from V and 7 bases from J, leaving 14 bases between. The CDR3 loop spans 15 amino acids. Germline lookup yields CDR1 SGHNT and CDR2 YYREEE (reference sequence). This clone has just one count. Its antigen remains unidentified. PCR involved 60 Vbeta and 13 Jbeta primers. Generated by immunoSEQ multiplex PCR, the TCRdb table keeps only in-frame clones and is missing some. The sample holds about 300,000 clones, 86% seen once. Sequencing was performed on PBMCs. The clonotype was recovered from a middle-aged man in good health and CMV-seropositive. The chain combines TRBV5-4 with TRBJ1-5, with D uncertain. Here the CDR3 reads CASSLVPENRQPQHF. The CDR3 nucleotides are TGTGCCAGCAGCTTGGTGCCCGAGAATCGGCAGCCCCAGCATTTT.